This is a list of T cell receptor beta chains from one sample in a study of blood T cell repertoires in COVID-19. Clones were sequenced by immunoSEQ multiplex PCR, and TCRdb holds only the in-frame ones, with some missing. This table holds some 340,000 clones, roughly 86% found once. Sequencing was performed on PBMCs or T cells enriched from blood (not recorded which). These receptors were collected from a woman in her 30s who had recovered from COVID-19. Each CDR3 is given with its conserved first and last residue. A D gene is named only where the DNA matches it firmly. Not every row has a clone size; where given, it reads once, few, many or a size class.

clone size	V gene	D gene	J gene	CDR3 DNA	CDR3 protein
.	TRBV4-3	.	TRBJ1-4	TGCGCCAGCAGCCAAACCATCCAAGGAGGGAGTGAAAAACTGTTTTTT	CASSQTIQGGSEKLFF
.	TRBV2	.	TRBJ2-7	TGTGCCAGCACCCCATCAGGTCACCACGAGCAGTACTTC	CASTPSGHHEQYF
.	TRBV14	.	TRBJ1-1	TGTGCCAGCAGCGCAGGGCGAACGACTGAAGCTTTCTTT	CASSAGRTTEAFF
.	TRBV20-1	.	TRBJ2-1	TGCAGTGCGGAGGGCACTAGGGGGCAGTTCTTC	CSAEGTRGQFF
.	TRBV30	.	TRBJ1-5	TGTGCCTGGAGTGAAGGCGGCGAGGCTCAGCCCCAGCATTTT	CAWSEGGEAQPQHF
.	TRBV11-2	.	TRBJ1-5	TGTGCCAGCAGCTTAGCCGTCGGGGGTCAGCCCCAGCATTTT	CASSLAVGGQPQHF
.	TRBV9	TRBD2	TRBJ2-1	TGTGCCAGCAGCGGGGCTAGCGGGGGGGCCGGCACCTACAATGAGCAGTTCTTC	CASSGASGGAGTYNEQFF
.	TRBV10-3	TRBD2	TRBJ2-3	TGTGCCATCAGCCTAACCGGGACTAGCGTCGAGAGGGGAGATACGCAGTATTTT	CAISLTGTSVERGDTQYF
.	TRBV9	TRBD1	TRBJ1-2	TGTGCCAGCAGCGGCCGACAGGGCCCCGTTGGCTACACCTTC	CASSGRQGPVGYTF
.	TRBV7-6	TRBD1	TRBJ1-1	TGTGCCAGCAGCTCCGTGCAGGGGGCATGGACTGAAGCTTTCTTT	CASSSVQGAWTEAFF
.	TRBV13	.	TRBJ1-2	TGTGCCAGCAGGTTGGCGGGGGGCTCCTATGGCTACACCTTC	CASRLAGGSYGYTF
.	TRBV5-5	TRBD1	TRBJ1-2	TGTGCCAGCAGCTTCTCTACCTCCGGGACAGGGATGGGTGGCTACACCTTC	CASSFSTSGTGMGGYTF
.	TRBV18	.	TRBJ2-1	TGTGCCAGCTCACCGTCGTCAGGGGCAAGGCAGTTCTTC	CASSPSSGARQFF
.	TRBV19	TRBD1	TRBJ1-1	TGTGCCAGTAGTACGACAGGGGGTTGGATAGAAGCTTTCTTT	CASSTTGGWIEAFF
.	TRBV5-8	TRBD1	TRBJ1-1	TGTGCCAGCAGCTTCCAGGGGGACACTGAAGCTTTCTTT	CASSFQGDTEAFF
.	TRBV5-6	.	TRBJ1-1	TGTGCCAGCAGCTTGTTGGGAGGGGTTGTTCGCACTGAAGCTTTCTTT	CASSLLGGVVRTEAFF
.	TRBV6-2/TRBV6-3	.	TRBJ2-7	TGTGCCAGCAGTTACGAAGAGGGTACCTACGAGCAGTACTTC	CASSYEEGTYEQYF
.	TRBV15	TRBD1	TRBJ1-4	TGTGCCACCAGCAGAGAGGGACAGGCCAGTGAAAAACTGTTTTTT	CATSREGQASEKLFF
.	TRBV7-9	TRBD1	TRBJ1-1	TGTGCCAGCAGCTGGTGGGACAGGGGGACTGAAGCTTTCTTT	CASSWWDRGTEAFF
.	TRBV27	.	TRBJ1-1	TGTGCCAGCAGTTTATCGGCAGGTAACACTGAAGCTTTCTTT	CASSLSAGNTEAFF
.	TRBV27	TRBD1	TRBJ1-5	TGTGCCAGCAGTTTAGACAGGGGTGGCAATCAGCCCCAGCATTTT	CASSLDRGGNQPQHF
once	TRBV19	.	TRBJ2-7	TGTGCCACTGGAGAAGGGGGGGGCTACGAGCAGTACTTC	CATGEGGGYEQYF
.	TRBV11-3	.	TRBJ2-7	TGTGCCAGCAGCCCCCTCTCGGGGGAACTCACCTACGAGCAGTACTTC	CASSPLSGELTYEQYF
.	TRBV6-2/TRBV6-3	.	TRBJ2-7	TGTGCCAGCAGTTTTTATCCGGGACTCGACCTCGTCGAGCAGTACTTC	CASSFYPGLDLVEQYF
.	TRBV30	.	TRBJ1-3	TGTGCCTGGAGTGTGGGAGCTGGAAACACCATATATTTT	CAWSVGAGNTIYF
.	TRBV7-8	.	TRBJ1-5	TGTGCCAGCAGCTTAGCCCCTGTAAGACTTGTCGAAGGCCAGCCCCAGCATTTT	CASSLAPVRLVEGQPQHF
.	TRBV7-8	.	TRBJ1-2	TGTGCCAGCAGTCGTAGGGAAGACAGTTTCAACTATGGCTACACCTTC	CASSRREDSFNYGYTF
once	TRBV5-8	.	TRBJ1-5	TGTGCCAGCAGCCGGGGGACCATTAGCAATCAGCCCCAGCATTTT	CASSRGTISNQPQHF
once	TRBV20-1	.	TRBJ1-2	TGCAGTGCTAGTCGGGGGAGGGATGGCTACACCTTC	CSASRGRDGYTF
.	TRBV6-6	TRBD1	TRBJ1-1	TGTGCCAGCAGTCGGACAGGGGGCTTCCCTGAAGCTTTCTTT	CASSRTGGFPEAFF
.	TRBV5-4	.	TRBJ1-2	TGTGCCAGCAGCCCGGGGGGGTTCCTTAACTATGGCTACACCTTC	CASSPGGFLNYGYTF
.	TRBV18	.	TRBJ1-1	TGTGCCAGCTCACTTTTATTCCGCGGGGCCGACACTGAAGCTTTCTTT	CASSLLFRGADTEAFF
.	TRBV10-3	TRBD1	TRBJ1-4	TGTGCCACGCGAGACAGGGGTGAAAAACTGTTTTTT	CATRDRGEKLFF
.	TRBV5-4	.	TRBJ2-5	TGTGCCAGCAGCTTCCTGGGGGCGGGAGAGACCCAGTACTTC	CASSFLGAGETQYF
.	TRBV6-2/TRBV6-3	.	TRBJ2-2	TGTGCCAGCAGTTACTCGGTGCGGGACCCTAACACCGGGGAGCTGTTTTTT	CASSYSVRDPNTGELFF
.	TRBV3-1/TRBV3-2	TRBD2	TRBJ2-5	TGTGCCAGCAGCCAAGGGACTAGCGGACGGCAAGAGACCCAGTACTTC	CASSQGTSGRQETQYF
.	TRBV15	TRBD1	TRBJ1-4	TGTGCCACCAGCAGGCGGACAGGGATGGATGAAAAACTGTTTTTT	CATSRRTGMDEKLFF
few	TRBV7-9	.	TRBJ2-1	TGTGCCAGCAGCCCCAGTGCCCTAGCTTACAATGAGCAGTTCTTC	CASSPSALAYNEQFF
.	TRBV27	TRBD1	TRBJ2-7	TGTGCCAGCAGTTTCGGCCCACAGGGGGGATACGAGCAGTACTTC	CASSFGPQGGYEQYF
.	TRBV5-1	.	TRBJ2-2	TGCGCCAGCAGCTTGGTGGCTCTGGGAGGGAACACCGGGGAGCTGTTTTTT	CASSLVALGGNTGELFF
.	TRBV29-1	.	TRBJ1-2	TGCAGCGTCGCCGTGGGGGGGTACTATGGCTACACCTTC	CSVAVGGYYGYTF
.	TRBV7-9	TRBD2	TRBJ2-1	TGTGCCAGCAGCTCCTCGCCCGGGGGGGCTTCGGATGAGCAGTTCTTC	CASSSSPGGASDEQFF
.	TRBV28	TRBD1	TRBJ1-1	TGTGCCAGCAGTTTACTACATTCGGACAGGGCGAACACTGAAGCTTTCTTT	CASSLLHSDRANTEAFF
few	TRBV2	.	TRBJ2-1	TGTGCCAGCAGAAGTAGGGGCGATGAGCAGTTCTTC	CASRSRGDEQFF
.	TRBV19	.	TRBJ2-2	TGTGCCAGTAGGCCCCCGGGCACCGGGGAGCTGTTTTTT	CASRPPGTGELFF
.	TRBV28	.	TRBJ1-1	TGTGCCAGCAGTCCCTATAAAGGAGTTTGGAACACTGAAGCTTTCTTT	CASSPYKGVWNTEAFF
.	TRBV5-6	.	TRBJ1-1	TGTGCCAGCAGCTCCCCCCAGGGGAACACTGAAGCTTTCTTT	CASSSPQGNTEAFF
.	TRBV9	.	TRBJ2-5	TGTGCCAGCAGCGTAGCTGCCGGAGAGACCCAGTACTTC	CASSVAAGETQYF
.	TRBV6-5	.	TRBJ1-1	TGTGCCAGCAGGAGTGGGCTGTCCACTGAAGCTTTCTTT	CASRSGLSTEAFF
once	TRBV9	.	TRBJ1-1	TGTGCCAGCAGCGTAGATGAAACAGGGACTGAAGCTTTCTTT	CASSVDETGTEAFF
few	TRBV4-2	.	TRBJ1-1	TGTGCCAGCAGCCAAGAGCCAGGGGTTAACACTGAAGCTTTCTTT	CASSQEPGVNTEAFF
.	TRBV20-1	.	TRBJ1-4	TGCAGTGCTAGTGGCCAGGGCGGTGAAAAACTGTTTTTT	CSASGQGGEKLFF
.	TRBV20-1	.	TRBJ1-1	TGCAGTGCTAGTAGACAAAACACTGAAGCTTTCTTT	CSASRQNTEAFF
.	TRBV12-5	.	TRBJ1-2	TGTGCTAGTGGTTTGGTTCTAGAGGCGCAGGGCCTCAGCTATGGCTACACCTTC	CASGLVLEAQGLSYGYTF
.	TRBV7-2	.	TRBJ2-1	TGTGCCAGCAGCTTAAGTTGGGACAACTCCTACAATGAGCAGTTCTTC	CASSLSWDNSYNEQFF
.	TRBV9	TRBD1	TRBJ1-1	TGTGCCAGCAGCGTAGGGACAGGGGGCAATACTGAAGCTTTCTTT	CASSVGTGGNTEAFF